The 26 T cell receptor beta chains listed next were all sequenced from one sample in a study of OX40 agonist ivuxolimab in advanced cancers. The data were produced by immunoSEQ multiplex PCR, yet TCRdb's version contains in-frame clones alone and is incomplete. The table includes some 34,000 clones, approximately 84% detected once. The sequenced sample was CD4+ or CD8+ T cells sorted from blood, obtained in a trial of the OX40 agonist ivuxolimab. These receptors were taken from an adult with an advanced solid tumor such as melanoma, head and neck, liver or kidney cancer.

The chain uses TRBV5-8 and TRBJ2-3; 7 bases line up with TRBD1. The germline V gene has CDR1 SGHTS and CDR2 YDEGEE. V lost 4 bases to trimming and J lost 2 bases; unmatched junction nucleotides: 10. The CDR3 is 16 amino acids. The CDR3 reads CASSPGTVPTTDTQYF. As DNA, the CDR3 is TGTGCCAGCAGCCCCGGGACAGTGCCCACCACAGATACGCAGTATTTT.

V is TRBV15 and J is TRBJ2-7; 9 nucleotides align to TRBD1. J lost 6 bases, V lost 0 bases, and 15 bases had no gene match. This CDR3 region has 18 residues. Germline CDR1 LNHNV, CDR2 YYDKDF (reference sequence). The CDR3 region has the DNA TGTGCCACCAGCAGAGACCCTCCGGGACAGGGAATAGGAGGCGAGCAGTACTTC. It specifies CATSRDPPGQGIGGEQYF.

The J gene is TRBJ1-1, the V gene TRBV5-1; 9 nucleotides line up with TRBD1. Germline V gives CDR1 SGHRS, CDR2 YFSETQ. This CDR3 contains 13 residues. V lost 6 bases, J lost 4 bases, and 4 bases stayed unmatched. The CDR3 bases are TGCGCCAGCAAGGGACAGGGACCCACTGAAGCTTTCTTT. Translation gives CASKGQGPTEAFF.

The rearrangement uses TRBV7-2 and TRBJ2-7, with a possible D match to TRBD1 (6 bases). CDR1 is SGHTA and CDR2 is FQGNSA in the germline V gene. The CDR3 loop spans 14 amino acids. V was pared by 5 bases and J by 3 bases, with 14 bases between. Here the CDR3 DNA reads TGTGCCAGCAGCCTAGGGGTAGGGGGCTACGAGCAGTACTTC. Translation gives CASSLGVGGYEQYF. Full variable domain (remainder filled in from reference TRBV7-2 and TRBJ2-7): GAGVSQSPSNKVTEKGKDVELRCDPISGHTALYWYRQSLGQGLEFLIYFQGNSAPDKSGLPSDRFSAERTGGSVSTLTIQRTQQEDSAVYLCASSLGVGGYEQYFGPGTRLTVT.

DNA of the CDR3: TGTGCCAGCAGTGAATTGCGGGAGGGCCTTGCAGATACGCAGTATTTT. Protein product: CASSELREGLADTQYF. The chain uses TRBV25-1 and TRBJ2-3; 9 bases agree with TRBD2. Germline trimming cut 1 base from V and 4 bases from J; bases unmatched to any gene: 6. The germline CDR1 and CDR2 sequences are MGHDK and SYGVNS. The CDR3 totals 16 residues.

Comment on this clone: This probably arose from a read error, given a far larger clone one base away. The chain links TRBV5-6 to TRBJ1-2; the D gene is possibly TRBD1 (6 bases). The germline V gene has CDR1 SGHDT and CDR2 YYEEEE. The CDR3 sequence is 13 residues long. V dropped 0 bases and J dropped 5 bases, with 8 bases sitting between them. As DNA, the CDR3 is TGTGCCAGCAGCTTGGGAAGGGGGTATGGCTACACCTTC. Amino acid sequence: CASSLGRGYGYTF. The full variable domain, with the rest looked up from reference TRBV5-6 and TRBJ1-2, is DAGVTQSPTHLIKTRGQQVTLRCSPKSGHDTVSWYQQALGQGPQFIFQYYEEEERQRGNFPDRFSGHQFPNYSSELNVNALLLGDSALYLCASSLGRGYGYTFGSGTRLTVV.

This chain joins TRBV7-2 and TRBJ2-1; D unresolved. CDR1 and CDR2 from the germline V gene are SGHTA and FQGNSA. This CDR3 is built from 12 residues. The ends were cut back, 5 bases at V and 6 bases at J, with 8 bases in the middle. The CDR3 region is CASSLRANEQFF. The CDR3 region has the DNA TGTGCCAGCAGCCTCCGGGCCAATGAGCAGTTCTTC.

The chain recombines TRBV2 with TRBJ2-5, with 7 positions matching TRBD1. Germline trimming cut 5 bases from V and 3 bases from J; bases unmatched to any gene: 6. Per the germline V gene, CDR1 is SNHLY and CDR2 is FYNNEI. The CDR3 loop spans 14 amino acids. The CDR3 sequence is CASSPRTGEETQYF. The CDR3 bases are TGTGCCAGCAGTCCAAGGACAGGAGAAGAGACCCAGTACTTC.

J is TRBJ2-3 and V is TRBV4-1; tentatively, D is TRBD2 (6 bases). CDR1 and CDR2 from the germline V gene are MGHRA and YSYEKL. The ends were cut back, 4 bases at V and 5 bases at J, with 13 bases in the middle. This CDR3 is 14 amino acids long. Here the CDR3 reads CASSLPAGGDTQYF. Written as DNA, the CDR3 is TGCGCCAGCAGCCTCCCGGCCGGGGGAGATACGCAGTATTTT.

The chain uses TRBV5-5 and TRBJ1-2; TRBD1 might be the D (5 bases). The germline gives CDR1 SGHKS, CDR2 YYEKEE (reference sequence). The length of the CDR3 is 14 residues. Trimming removed 1 base at V and 1 base at J, with 8 bases between. CDR3 DNA: TGTGCCAGCAGCTTGAGGGGATTTAACTATGGCTACACCTTC. Protein: CASSLRGFNYGYTF. Complete variable domain (other parts from reference TRBV5-5 and TRBJ1-2): DAGVTQSPTHLIKTRGQQVTLRCSPISGHKSVSWYQQVLGQGPQFIFQYYEKEERGRGNFPDRFSARQFPNYSSELNVNALLLGDSALYLCASSLRGFNYGYTFGSGTRLTVV.

The rearrangement joins TRBV9 to TRBJ2-1; 13 bases line up with TRBD2. Germline V gives CDR1 SGDLS, CDR2 YYNGEE. The CDR3 is 16 residues long. The V and J ends lost 4 bases and 6 bases, in that order; junction bases with no gene match: 7. The CDR3 protein is CASSTPGTSGTNEQFF. CDR3 nucleotides: TGTGCCAGCAGCACCCCCGGGACTAGCGGGACCAATGAGCAGTTCTTC.

The chain combines TRBV11-1 with TRBJ2-7; D possibly uses TRBD1 or TRBD2 (5 bases each). The ends were cut back, 5 bases at V and 3 bases at J, with 20 bases in the middle. Germline V gives CDR1 SGHAT, CDR2 FQDESV (reference sequence). The CDR3 length is 16 residues. The CDR3, as DNA: TGTGCCAGCAGCCTGGGTCGGGGCTATGCGGGCTACGAGCAGTACTTC. Protein: CASSLGRGYAGYEQYF.

The chain carries TRBV29-1 and TRBJ1-1; D gene unclear. Per germline, CDR1 SQVTM and CDR2 ANQGSEA. The CDR3 loop spans 11 amino acids. Trimming took off 2 bases at V and 11 bases at J, with 12 bases between the two ends. CDR3 sequence: CSVESGHRAFF. The CDR3 DNA sequence: TGCAGCGTTGAAAGTGGCCATCGTGCTTTCTTT.

V and J are TRBV29-1 and TRBJ1-2, with a possible D match to TRBD1 (5 bases). Germline V gene sequence: CDR1 SQVTM, CDR2 ANQGSEA. Between the trimmed V and J ends, which lost 4 bases and 3 bases, there was a span of 9 bases. The CDR3 has 12 amino acids. The CDR3 sequence is CSVGGGDYGYTF. The CDR3 coding sequence is TGCAGCGTTGGGGGGGGTGACTATGGCTACACCTTC.

This rearrangement joins TRBV4-2 to TRBJ2-1, with 8 bases identical to TRBD2. Germline-derived CDR1 and CDR2 are LGHNA and YNFKEQ. The CDR3 has 17 residues. With V trimmed by 1 base and J by 2 bases, 7 bases remained unmatched. The chain's CDR3 is CASSQGGEAGAYNEQFF. The DNA of the CDR3 is TGTGCCAGCAGCCAAGGGGGTGAAGCGGGAGCCTACAATGAGCAGTTCTTC.

This clone came up once. The CDR3, as DNA: TGCGCCAGCAGCCCCCCCGGAGCCGTGTTGAACACCGGGGAGCTGTTTTTT. This gives the protein CASSPPGAVLNTGELFF. The chain joins TRBV4-1 to TRBJ2-2, with D uncertain. The CDR3 spans 17 residues. The ends were cut back, 4 bases at V and 1 base at J, with 16 bases in the middle. CDR1 and CDR2 (germline): MGHRA, YSYEKL.

The chain couples TRBV27 to TRBJ1-1; 11 bases agree with TRBD1. The germline V gene has CDR1 MNHEY and CDR2 SMNVEV (reference sequence). The CDR3 runs to 14 residues. V lost 5 bases and J lost 5; bases outside the gene matches: 4. CDR3 region: CASSAGQGATEAFF. In DNA, the CDR3 is TGTGCCAGCAGTGCCGGACAGGGGGCTACTGAAGCTTTCTTT.

The chain joins TRBV4-1 to TRBJ2-2; TRBD1 might be the D (5 bases). Trimming shortened V by 11 bases and J by 1 base, and 11 bases separated the two germline ends. Germline V gives CDR1 MGHRA, CDR2 YSYEKL. The CDR3 runs to 13 residues. DNA of the CDR3: TGCGCCGCAAAAGGGGTGAACACCGGGGAGCTGTTTTTT. Its protein is CAAKGVNTGELFF.

Notes on this clone: The junction departs from the called germline gene at one end, perhaps through a read error. V gene TRBV27 combines with J gene TRBJ2-1; D is unclear. Germline assignment: CDR1 MNHEY and CDR2 SMNVEV (reference sequence). This CDR3 region has 13 residues. As DNA, the CDR3 is TGTGCCAGCAGCCCAAGCTCCTACAATGGGCAGTTCTTC. This encodes CASSPSSYNGQFF.

V gene TRBV7-9 combines with J gene TRBJ2-6; D may be TRBD1 (5 bases). Between the trimmed V and J ends, which lost 4 bases and 4 bases, there was a span of 14 bases. Germline CDR1 SEHNR, CDR2 FQNEAQ (reference sequence). This CDR3 spans 16 amino acids. The CDR3 DNA reads TGTGCCAGCAGCTCCCCGCAGGGTCCGGGGGCCAACGTCCTGACTTTC. Its protein is CASSSPQGPGANVLTF.

The V call is TRBV4-1, the J call TRBJ1-5; 11 bases match TRBD1. V shed 4 bases and J 6 bases; nucleotides not matched to a gene: 8. This CDR3 region has 16 residues. Germline V gene sequence: CDR1 MGHRA, CDR2 YSYEKL. The CDR3 nucleotides read TGCGCCAGCAGCCGATCCGGGACAGGGGGAGGTCAGCCCCAGCATTTT. This translates into CASSRSGTGGGQPQHF.

The CDR3 DNA reads TGTGCCAGCAGCTACCGGGACAGGGGCGTCTCTGGAAACACCATATATTTT. Amino acids: CASSYRDRGVSGNTIYF. The rearrangement uses TRBV28 and TRBJ1-3, with 10 positions matching TRBD1. CDR1 MDHEN and CDR2 SYDVKM come from the germline V gene. The CDR3 consists of 17 residues. Trimming cost V 6 bases and J 0 bases; bases outside gene matches: 8.

This chain uses TRBV13 with TRBJ2-7; D ambiguous. The CDR3 covers 13 residues. The V end lost 5 bases, the J end lost 3 bases, and 11 bases lay between the germline ends. Per the germline V gene, CDR1 is PRHDT and CDR2 is FYEKMQ (reference sequence). This CDR3 reads CASSQSRSYEQYF. The CDR3 DNA reads as TGTGCCAGCAGCCAGAGTCGGAGCTACGAGCAGTACTTC.

The chain has TRBV2 and TRBJ2-1; D remains unclear. The length of the CDR3 is 16 residues. CDR1 is SNHLY, CDR2 FYNNEI, per germline. Trimming left V 1 base short and J 3 bases short, with 13 bases between. The DNA of the CDR3 is TGTGCCAGCAGTGAAGTGAGTGGTGGGTACTACAATGAGCAGTTCTTC. Its translation: CASSEVSGGYYNEQFF.

The V call is TRBV6-1, the J call TRBJ2-7; TRBD1 agrees at 10 bases. Germline trimming cut 3 bases from V and 3 bases from J; bases unmatched to any gene: 5. CDR1 and CDR2 (germline): MNHNS, SASEGT. This CDR3 spans 15 amino acids. DNA of the CDR3: TGTGCCAGCAGTGAGTGGGACAGGGGCGTCTACGAGCAGTACTTC. It is translated as CASSEWDRGVYEQYF.

The chain is built from TRBV9 and TRBJ1-2; D call uncertain. The germline V and J ends were trimmed by 3 bases and 4 bases, with 7 bases remaining between them. The CDR3 sequence is 12 residues long. Per germline, CDR1 SGDLS and CDR2 YYNGEE. In nucleotides, the CDR3 is TGTGCCAGCAGCGCCCCTAGCTATGGCTACACCTTC. Translating it yields CASSAPSYGYTF.